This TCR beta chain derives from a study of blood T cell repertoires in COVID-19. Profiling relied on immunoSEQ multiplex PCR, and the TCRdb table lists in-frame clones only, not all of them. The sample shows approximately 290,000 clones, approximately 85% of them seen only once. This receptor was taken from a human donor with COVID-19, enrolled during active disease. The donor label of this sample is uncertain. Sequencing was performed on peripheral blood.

The CDR3 is CASSHPGLGQVAGELFF. CDR3 sequence (DNA): TGTGCCAGCAGCCACCCGGGCTTGGGACAGGTCGCCGGGGAGCTGTTTTTT. The chain carries TRBV3-1 (or the pseudogene TRBV3-2) and TRBJ2-2; TRBD1 matches 8 bases. J lost 6 bases, V lost 3 bases, and 12 bases had no gene match. The CDR3 loop spans 17 amino acids. Germline lookup yields CDR1 LGHDT and CDR2 YNNKEL (reference sequence).